Sequencing of this TCR beta chain was carried out in a study of blood T cell repertoires in COVID-19. Study as a whole: Acute and convalescent COVID-19 specimens originated in the United States, Italy and Spain. The analysed material was cDNA or gDNA that came from T cells, B-cell-depleted T cells, or PBMCs.

Methods used by the authors: Amplified reference gene primers provided the basis for estimating nucleated cell counts. The assay was immunoSEQ multiplex PCR, and TCRdb's table has in-frame clones only and misses some. V and J calls and clone size are given by that table; D and trimming were obtained from the DNA. Here the sample spans 250,000 to 300,000 clones, roughly 85% being singletons. V was clipped by 3 bases and J by 0 bases, with 9 bases between them. This CDR3 has 15 amino acids. Germline CDR1 and CDR2: SNHLY and FYNNEI. Sequenced: peripheral blood. The source of this sequence is a woman aged 70 to 79 with acute or convalescent COVID-19. V usage is TRBV2 and J usage is TRBJ2-1, with no clear D. The CDR3 loop is CASSEYGSSYNEQFF. DNA of the CDR3: TGTGCCAGCAGTGAGTACGGTTCCTCCTACAATGAGCAGTTCTTC.